Each of the 7 T cell receptor beta chains below was sequenced from the same sample in a study of cytomegalovirus exposure and HLA in healthy donors (dated by TCRdb to about 2017). Preparation of the library involved the immunoSEQ multiplex PCR assay. The multiplex PCR relied on a mix of 60 forward primers for TCR Vbeta segments and 13 reverse primers for TCR Jbeta segments. The source is immuneACCESS, and TCRdb retained only in-frame sequences with V and J called. Part of the clones is not carried over; for the studies checked, unresolved V genes explain less than half of this, and the remainder is unexplained. The sample records roughly 130,000 clones, 75% to 85% of which are singletons. Roughly 2% of the sample goes to the ten largest clones. The specimen was PBMCs. Source of these receptors: a man aged 18 to 35 in good health and CMV-seronegative.

There are a few counts of this clone. The genes are TRBV5-6 and TRBJ1-4; 7 bases fit TRBD1. The germline gives CDR1 SGHDT, CDR2 YYEEEE. CDR3 length: 14 amino acids. J lost 8 bases, V lost 4 bases, and 8 bases had no gene match. The CDR3 bases are TGTGCCAGCAGCCAGCTACAGGGGCGCGAAAAACTGTTTTTT. It is translated as CASSQLQGREKLFF.

V gene TRBV28 combines with J gene TRBJ2-3; D is possibly TRBD1 (5 bases). From germline, CDR1 is MDHEN and CDR2 SYDVKM. The CDR3 is made up of 13 amino acids. The V end was cut by 6 bases, the J end by 6 bases, with 13 bases between. The CDR3, as DNA: TGTGCCAGCAGCCCTCAGGGTACGGATACGCAGTATTTT. This gives the protein CASSPQGTDTQYF.

V gene TRBV7-7 combines with J gene TRBJ1-2; D gene unclear. CDR3 size: 18 residues. V was cut by 4 bases and J by 0 bases, with 21 bases left in between. Germline V gene data show CDR1 as SSHAT and CDR2 as FNYEAQ (reference sequence). The chain's CDR3 is CASSSHPWAERANYGYTF. The DNA of the CDR3 is TGTGCCAGCAGCTCCCACCCTTGGGCCGAGAGAGCTAACTATGGCTACACCTTC. Based on the CDR3 plus reference TRBV7-7 and TRBJ1-2, the full variable domain is GAGVSQSPRYKVTKRGQDVTLRCDPISSHATLYWYQQALGQGPEFLTYFNYEAQPDKSGLPSDRFSAERPEGSISTLTIQRTEQRDSAMYRCASSSHPWAERANYGYTFGSGTRLTVV.

This clone was detected only once. The V gene is TRBV5-1, the J gene TRBJ1-2; tentatively, D is TRBD1 (6 bases). The CDR3 spans 12 residues. The germline gives CDR1 SGHRS, CDR2 YFSETQ. V was trimmed by 2 bases and J by 8 bases, leaving 10 bases between them. This CDR3 reads CASSFGGRGYTF. In DNA, the CDR3 is TGCGCCAGCAGCTTCGGGGGGCGAGGCTACACCTTC.

This rearrangement joins TRBV27 to TRBJ2-5; D call uncertain. Per the germline V gene, CDR1 is MNHEY and CDR2 is SMNVEV (reference sequence). The CDR3 runs 13 residues. Trimming cost V 6 bases and J 2 bases, with 10 bases left between them. CDR3 nucleotides: TGTGCCAGCAGACTAATTGGTCAAGAGACCCAGTACTTC. Protein product: CASRLIGQETQYF.

This clone has a single count. J is TRBJ2-5 and V is TRBV5-1; maybe TRBD1 (6 bases). The CDR3 runs to 13 residues. CDR1 is SGHRS and CDR2 is YFSETQ in the germline V gene. V gave up 4 bases and J gave up 5 bases, with 12 bases separating them. CDR3 DNA: TGCGCCAGCAGCCCGGGACAAGGGGAGACCCAGTACTTC. It yields the protein CASSPGQGETQYF.

V and J are TRBV5-1 and TRBJ2-1, with 8 positions matching TRBD2. With V trimmed by 6 bases and J by 6 bases, 8 bases remained unmatched. The CDR3 sequence is 14 residues long. In germline, CDR1 is SGHRS, CDR2 YFSETQ. In nucleotides, the CDR3 is TGCGCCAGCACCACGCACACTAGCGGCAATGAGCAGTTCTTC. Translating gives CASTTHTSGNEQFF.